The next 17 T cell receptor beta chains were all read from a single sample in a study of long-term antiretroviral therapy in people with HIV. Researchers ran immunoSEQ v3.0 at survey level. Assay used: immunoSEQ multiplex PCR; TCRdb lists only in-frame clones, some missing. The data hold 25,000 to 35,000 clones, with more than 95% observed a single time. The sequences come from unsorted PBMCs, collected 6.9 years after starting antiretroviral therapy. These receptors all stem from a man aged 25 to 40 with HIV.

The rearrangement joins TRBV4-3 to TRBJ2-7, with D perhaps being TRBD1 or TRBD2 (5 bases each). This CDR3 is built from 15 residues. Germline assignment: CDR1 LGHNA and CDR2 YSLEER. The V and J ends lost 0 bases and 4 bases respectively, with 13 bases between them. The DNA of the CDR3 is TGCGCCAGCAGCCAAGATAAGGGACCCCCTTACGAGCAGTACTTC. It yields the protein CASSQDKGPPYEQYF.

V gene TRBV11-2 combines with J gene TRBJ1-3; D is ambiguous. V was trimmed by 5 bases and J by 4 bases, leaving 3 bases between them. Germline V gene data show CDR1 as SGHAT and CDR2 as FQNNGV. The CDR3 length is 11 residues. The CDR3 DNA reads TGTGCCAGCAGCAGGGGAAACACCATATATTTT. Its protein product is CASSRGNTIYF.

The J gene is TRBJ1-5, the V gene TRBV13; 7 bases fit TRBD1. The germline V gene encodes CDR1 PRHDT and CDR2 FYEKMQ (reference sequence). This CDR3 is 14 amino acids long. V lost 5 bases and J lost 3; bases outside the gene matches: 4. For the CDR3, the DNA is TGTGCCAGCAGCAAAACAGGGGCCAATCAGCCCCAGCATTTT. Its protein product is CASSKTGANQPQHF.

This chain connects TRBV19 to TRBJ1-4, with D perhaps TRBD1 (5 bases). The CDR3 loop spans 17 amino acids. Germline V gene sequence: CDR1 LNHDA, CDR2 SQIVND (reference sequence). V lost 6 bases to trimming and J lost 7 bases, with 24 bases between them. CDR3 sequence: CASRLVHQARGGEKLFF. As DNA, the CDR3 is TGTGCCAGTAGGTTGGTCCACCAAGCTAGGGGTGGTGAAAAACTGTTTTTT.

This chain connects TRBV4-3 to TRBJ1-2, with TRBD1 as a possible D gene (5 bases). CDR3 length: 16 amino acids. CDR1 and CDR2 from the germline V gene are LGHNA and YSLEER. Trimming removed 4 bases from V and 4 bases from J, with 19 bases in between. The CDR3 here is CASSRPGSQGGYGYTF. The CDR3 bases are TGCGCCAGCAGCCGGCCAGGGTCCCAGGGAGGCTATGGCTACACCTTC.

The rearrangement joins TRBV19 to TRBJ2-1, with 9 nucleotides matching TRBD2. J was trimmed by 7 bases and V by 1 base; bases with no gene match: 14. The CDR3 has 18 amino acids. CDR1 and CDR2 from the germline V gene are LNHDA and SQIVND (reference sequence). The CDR3 nucleotides read TGTGCCAGTAGTATAGCACCAGGCGGGAGGGCCAGGACAAATGAGCAGTTCTTC. Encoded protein: CASSIAPGGRARTNEQFF.

The V gene is TRBV9, the J gene TRBJ2-3, with 9 bases fitting TRBD2. Germline V gene data show CDR1 as SGDLS and CDR2 as YYNGEE. V lost 1 base to trimming and J lost 6 bases; unmatched junction nucleotides: 9. The CDR3 spans 16 residues. CDR3 sequence: CASSVRPGGLADTQYF. CDR3 coding DNA: TGTGCCAGCAGCGTACGTCCCGGGGGACTAGCCGATACGCAGTATTTT.

The rearrangement uses TRBV6-5 and TRBJ2-3; the D is unclear. Germline CDR1 is MNHEY and CDR2 is SVGAGI. V lost 2 bases and J lost 0, with 3 bases in between. The CDR3 extends over 13 amino acids. CDR3 in amino acids: CASSYTSTDTQYF. The CDR3 DNA reads as TGTGCCAGCAGTTACACTAGCACAGATACGCAGTATTTT.

This clone was recorded once. The chain employs TRBV4-3 and TRBJ2-7, with TRBD1 identical over 7 bases. The V gene end was trimmed by 0 bases and the J gene end by 2 bases; junction bases not matched to a gene: 1. This CDR3 is 14 amino acids long. Germline V lookup: CDR1 LGHNA, CDR2 YSLEER. The CDR3, as DNA: TGCGCCAGCAGCCAAGACAGGGGGACCTACGAGCAGTACTTC. Amino acid sequence: CASSQDRGTYEQYF.

The chain uses TRBV10-3 and TRBJ2-2; weak D call: TRBD1 (6 bases). The CDR3 has 12 residues. The V and J ends lost 9 bases and 5 bases respectively, with 10 bases between them. The V gene's germline CDR1 is ENHRY and CDR2 SYGVKD. The CDR3 nucleotides are TGTGCCATTCTACAGGGAACCGGGGAGCTGTTTTTT. It codes for CAILQGTGELFF.

CDR3 bases: TGCGCCAGCAGCCGGCTTAGCGGGAGCTCGGCCGGGGAGCTGTTTTTT. Its protein product is CASSRLSGSSAGELFF. This chain uses TRBV4-3 with TRBJ2-2; TRBD2 agrees at 9 bases. Germline CDR1 is LGHNA and CDR2 is YSLEER. There are 16 residues in the CDR3. J gave up 6 bases and V 4 bases, and 9 bases lay outside the gene matches.

The V gene is TRBV18, the J gene TRBJ1-5; TRBD1 matches 9 bases. V lost 1 base, J lost 2 bases, and 3 bases stayed unmatched. The germline V gene encodes CDR1 KGHSH and CDR2 LQKENI. CDR3 length: 16 amino acids. CDR3 sequence reads: CASSPQDRGGNQPQHF. CDR3 nucleotide sequence: TGTGCCAGCTCACCACAGGACAGGGGCGGCAATCAGCCCCAGCATTTT.

The chain uses TRBV5-1 and TRBJ2-2; TRBD2 might be the D (6 bases). The CDR3 covers 17 residues. CDR1 and CDR2 (germline): SGHRS, YFSETQ. The germline V and J ends were trimmed by 0 bases and 6 bases, with 18 bases remaining between them. The CDR3 protein is CASSLVETGEGAGELFF. CDR3 DNA: TGCGCCAGCAGCTTGGTCGAAACGGGGGAAGGGGCCGGGGAGCTGTTTTTT.

The chain recombines TRBV6-4 with TRBJ2-7; 7 nucleotides match TRBD1. Trimming cost V 4 bases and J 3 bases; bases outside gene matches: 12. The CDR3 covers 16 residues. Germline lookup yields CDR1 MRHNA and CDR2 SNTAGT. The CDR3 reads CASSVGGGPPLYEQYF. The CDR3 DNA follows: TGTGCCAGCAGTGTAGGGGGCGGCCCTCCCCTCTACGAGCAGTACTTC.

The gene calls are TRBV19 and TRBJ1-1, with D perhaps matching TRBD1 (6 bases). The V end was cut by 10 bases, the J end by 11 bases, with 23 bases between. The CDR3 spans 13 residues. CDR1 is LNHDA, CDR2 SQIVND, per germline (reference sequence). CDR3 DNA: TGTGCCACCGCATCACTTCGCGGGACATATGCTTTCTTT. Translation: CATASLRGTYAFF.

In its sample, this clone was seen once. The rearrangement joins TRBV6-5 to TRBJ2-2; the match to TRBD1 covers 8 bases. Trimming cost V 2 bases and J 4 bases; bases outside gene matches: 3. Per the germline V gene, CDR1 is MNHEY and CDR2 is SVGAGI. There are 15 residues in the CDR3. CDR3 region: CASSYPRGRTGELFF. The CDR3 nucleotides read TGTGCCAGCAGTTACCCCAGGGGGCGCACCGGGGAGCTGTTTTTT.

The J gene is TRBJ2-5, the V gene TRBV30, with D uncertain. Germline loops: CDR1 GTSNPN, CDR2 SVGIG (reference sequence). V shed 5 bases and J shed 3 bases, with 13 bases lying between them. The CDR3 is made up of 13 amino acids. For the CDR3, the DNA is TGTGCCTGGGCTATGGAAGGAAAAGAGACCCAGTACTTC. The encoded protein is CAWAMEGKETQYF.